This T cell receptor (beta chain) was profiled in a study of technical replicates of blood from a few donors (dated by TCRdb to the late 2010s). To prepare the library, the immunoSEQ multiplex PCR assay was applied. Not all clones reach the TCRdb copy of this immuneACCESS table, which keeps in-frame sequences only. Checked studies attribute under half of the gap to unresolved V genes and leave the rest unexplained. The sample includes over 70,000 clones, with around 95% observed a single time. The ten largest make up less than 0.35% of the sample. V is pared back by 8 bases and J by 0 bases, with 11 bases lying between the germline termini. Counted from cysteine to phenylalanine, this CDR3 has 14 amino acids. Only the CDR3 DNA stays, 42 bases, in frame from base 1. From the germline V gene, CDR1 is MNHNS and CDR2 is SASEGT. As to this clone: Its antigen target is currently unknown. No base quality values were provided; no much bigger clone lies one nucleotide off.

The sample comprised T cells isolated from PBMCs. The TCR sequence derives from a human donor in good health. Recombination linked TRBV6-1 to TRBJ1-5, with no confident D gene call. The CDR3 corresponds to CASGEPYSNQPQHF. In nucleotide form, the sequence is TGTGCCAGCGGGGAGCCTTATAGCAATCAGCCCCAGCATTTT.